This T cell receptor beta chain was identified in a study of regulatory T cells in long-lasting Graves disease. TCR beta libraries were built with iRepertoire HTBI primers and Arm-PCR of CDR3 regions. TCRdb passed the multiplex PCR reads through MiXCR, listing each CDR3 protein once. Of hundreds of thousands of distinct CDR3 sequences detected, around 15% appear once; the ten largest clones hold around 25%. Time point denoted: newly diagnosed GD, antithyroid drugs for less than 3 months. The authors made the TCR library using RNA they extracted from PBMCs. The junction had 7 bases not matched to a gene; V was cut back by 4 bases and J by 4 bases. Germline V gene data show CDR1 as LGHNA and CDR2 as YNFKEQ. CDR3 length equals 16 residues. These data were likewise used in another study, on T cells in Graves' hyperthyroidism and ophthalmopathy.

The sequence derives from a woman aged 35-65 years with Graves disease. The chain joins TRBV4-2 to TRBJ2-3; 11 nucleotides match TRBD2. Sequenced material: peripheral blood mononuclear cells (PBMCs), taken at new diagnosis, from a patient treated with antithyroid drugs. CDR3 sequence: CASSRLAGGPADTQYF. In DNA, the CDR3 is TGTGCCAGCAGCCGGTTAGCGGGGGGGCCTGCAGATACGCAGTATTTT.